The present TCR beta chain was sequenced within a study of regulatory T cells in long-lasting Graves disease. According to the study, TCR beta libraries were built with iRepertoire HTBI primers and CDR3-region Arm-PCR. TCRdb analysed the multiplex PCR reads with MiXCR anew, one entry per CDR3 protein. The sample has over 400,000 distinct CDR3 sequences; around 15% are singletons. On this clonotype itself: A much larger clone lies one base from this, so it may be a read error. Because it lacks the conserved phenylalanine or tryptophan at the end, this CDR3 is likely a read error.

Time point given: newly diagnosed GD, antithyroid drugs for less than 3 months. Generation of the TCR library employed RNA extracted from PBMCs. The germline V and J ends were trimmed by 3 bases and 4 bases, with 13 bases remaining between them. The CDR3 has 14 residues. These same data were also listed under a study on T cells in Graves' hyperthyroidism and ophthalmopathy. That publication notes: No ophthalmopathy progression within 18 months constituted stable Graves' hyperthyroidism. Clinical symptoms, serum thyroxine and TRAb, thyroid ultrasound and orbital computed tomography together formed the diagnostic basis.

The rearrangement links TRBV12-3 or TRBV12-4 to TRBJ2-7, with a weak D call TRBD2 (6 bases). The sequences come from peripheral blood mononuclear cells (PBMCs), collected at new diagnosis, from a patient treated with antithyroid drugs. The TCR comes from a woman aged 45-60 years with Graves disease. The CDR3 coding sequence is TGTGCCAGCAGTTTGCCCGGGAGTGGTTACGAGCAGTACTCC. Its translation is CASSLPGSGYEQYS.